This section outlines one TCR beta chain sequence together with its context. Which antigen it targets is not known. Per-base quality was not reported, and no clone a single base away is much larger than it. The record originates from a study of cytomegalovirus exposure and HLA in healthy donors listed by TCRdb under 2017. Turning to the overall study: According to an earlier analysis of around 600 of the donors, some 180 million T cells yielded over 100 million unique TCR beta sequences and approximately 300 Gb of sequence data. Typing coverage varied by locus: roughly 620-640 donors for A, B, C, DRB1 and DQB1; under 550 for DQA1; 600 to 610 for DPA1; more than 450 for DPB1. The aim of the study was to test whether cataloging public T cell receptors could identify signatures of past pathogen exposure. The study profiled the T cell repertoires of approximately 700 subjects by immunosequencing and related them to cytomegalovirus serostatus. A later analysis re-examined previously published TCR beta repertoires from just over 650 donors and added high-resolution HLA genotyping to investigate patterns of TCR occurrence. Among over 350 genotyped donors of the cohort, an average of about 240,000 unique TCR beta nucleotide sequences were sequenced per donor, roughly 20% of them non-productive. Roughly five DR-DQ haplotypes were treated as single units for association and clustering because of strong linkage in the cohort. Class I and class II HLA loci were covered by the typing at four-digit resolution. Donor age, sex, ethnicity and CMV serostatus were collected together with the repertoire data. The later analysis used no new phenotypic data to find candidate immune exposures, relying instead on TCR beta sequences and their occurrence across donors. Every discovery cohort repertoire had been produced on one sequencing platform. Along with the approximately 700-subject first cohort, a separate validation cohort of over 90 different subjects was used. Among the approximately 430 genotyped donors, around 81% belonged to the genetic ancestry cluster associated with self-reported Caucasian donors. In a later genetic analysis, genome-wide SNP genotypes for about three fifths of the roughly 670 donors were used, and that subset was treated as a discovery cohort. High-throughput TCR immunosequencing, statistical association of individual TCRs with disease status, and machine learning were combined to predict cytomegalovirus infection status. To decide whether each TCR beta V gene segment behaved as functional or pseudogenic, an earlier analysis of several hundred of the donors relied on high-throughput TCR beta sequencing. An early release that covered about 600 HLA-typed donors contained around 300 gigabases of sequencing data and roughly 84 million unique TCR sequences.

From a lookup of the germline V gene (reference sequence), CDR1 and CDR2 are PRHDT and FYEKMQ. The CDR3, cysteine through phenylalanine, is 15 amino acids long. The DNA shown is the 45-base CDR3, in frame from base 1. Here V drops 6 bases and J drops 1 base, and the junction holds 8 bases not matched to any gene. Summary of the overall study and its limitations: Most CMV-associated TCR beta chains appeared to be HLA-restricted in a later analysis, and the HLA associations seemed to be driven largely by CMV exposure. When HLA alleles, especially DR and DQ, strongly co-occurred, TCR associations were difficult to assign to individual alleles. This cohort had only TCR beta chains sequenced, and the lack of alpha or paired-chain data limited which features could be detected. The 87-base-pair reads could not distinguish some IMGT-functional V segments, including TRBV6-2 and TRBV6-3, so those segments were excluded. In vitro tests confirmed that a few of the cytomegalovirus-associated TCR beta chains recognize cytomegalovirus antigens. In a later analysis, the rate of TCR association differed among HLA loci, with DRB1 alleles having the most associated TCRs and HLA-C alleles having the fewest. Across donors, most TCR sequences were observed very rarely, whereas some public TCRs were present in many individuals. In a later analysis, HLA-associated TCR beta chains showed more clonal expansion and lower generation probabilities than non-associated chains that were equally common. A later genetic analysis reported fewer N-insertions in productive TCRs among donors in an Asian-associated ancestry cluster than the roughly 720-donor mean. Because counts were too low, roughly 16 rarely observed V segments, including chromosome 9 orphons, were left out of the earlier analysis of 500 to 650 of the donors. At a false discovery rate of 0.05, a later analysis linked roughly 17,000 TCR beta sequences to specific HLA alleles. V-gene and J-gene trimming of TCR beta chains was associated with a missense DCLRE1C variant in a later genetic analysis, and the association was replicated in an independent cohort. Correlated functional status among segregating V segments might be attributable to linkage disequilibrium, but an unknown experimental factor could not be ruled out. Immune exposure information for the cohort was limited to CMV serostatus. In an earlier analysis of some 640 of the donors, most TCR beta V segments were observed in productive rearrangements about 87% or about 30% of the time, broadly matching IMGT annotations. In both the original and validation cohorts, the classifier was reported to diagnose cytomegalovirus status with high specificity and sensitivity. A cluster of highly shared sequence variants was judged likely to represent a technical artifact of the sequencing pipeline. A further reported finding was that TCR beta sequences accurately predicted the HLA-A and HLA-B alleles for most subjects in the first cohort. Sequencing depth was assumed to be roughly uniform across donors in the presence/absence analyses, though that assumption may not hold. It was suggested by the authors that the approach could potentially be generalized to other disease states and immunological phenotypes. Because HLA typing was unavailable for some donors at each locus, only the typed subset was used in association tests. A total of 164 TCR beta chains were listed by the study as associated with cytomegalovirus. A later analysis reported that several top co-occurrence clusters appeared linked to parvovirus B19, influenza, CMV and Epstein-Barr virus.

Receptor libraries were prepared by the immunoSEQ multiplex PCR assay. A mixture of 60 forward primers for TCR Vbeta segments and 13 reverse primers for TCR Jbeta segments was used in the multiplex PCR. A multiplex PCR assay on genomic DNA amplified the CDR3 region of rearranged TCR beta genes. The Illumina HiSeq System was used to sequence the amplified TCR beta libraries as 87-base-pair reads. Per the original workflow: In a later analysis, some 80 million unique TCR beta chains were counted across the roughly 610 repertoires, and roughly 11 million of these chains were shared by at least two donors. To remove PCR and sequencing errors, raw reads were error-corrected and collapsed into unique sequences using a nearest-neighbor algorithm that merged closely related sequences. Alignment of CDR3 sequences to IMGT reference sequences was used to assign V, D and J gene segments. For a sequence to be retained, a match of at least six nucleotides was required to both a V gene segment and a J gene segment. A rearrangement counted as productive if the CDR3 had no stop codons and remained in frame with V and J, and every other rearrangement counted as non-productive. Following IMGT convention, CDR3 was defined as the stretch from the second conserved V-encoded cysteine up to the conserved J-encoded phenylalanine. The earlier analysis of 550 to 650 of the donors excluded any sequence lacking an unambiguous match to a single V gene segment. An earlier analysis of 500 to 600 of the donors classified V segments as functional when productive rearrangements were above 56.7% and as segregating when the standard deviation between donors was above 5%. A statistical classification framework was developed to diagnose cytomegalovirus status using the catalog of TCR beta chain sequences. In a later analysis, V and J genes were assigned by comparing TCR nucleotide sequences against IMGT/GENE-DB human TR gene sequences. A later analysis assigned CDR3 sequences and most-parsimonious VDJ recombination scenarios with the TCRdist pipeline. In a later analysis, each TCR beta chain was defined by its CDR3 amino acid sequence together with its V-gene family, and reads without a unique V-gene family were excluded. In a later analysis, approximately 640 highly shared, low-generation-probability nucleotide sequences were removed to address suspected cross-contamination and a sequencing artifact. In a later analysis, a clonal expansion index for each public chain was calculated from normalized within-repertoire ranks of inferred template counts. Generation probabilities in a later analysis came from a VDJ recombination model fitted to out-of-frame rearrangements, and those results were checked against IGoR. Hypergeometric tests were used in a later analysis to score TCR-TCR, TCR-HLA and TCR-CMV co-occurrence, with a repertoire-size bias correction applied to the TCR pairs. A later analysis estimated false discovery rates by permuting HLA or CMV assignments 20 times. In a later analysis, co-occurring TCRs were grouped with DBSCAN, and TCRdist sequence similarity was added when clustering was performed within HLA-allele-positive subsets. Co-occurrence clustering excluded repertoires with fewer than 30,000 or more than 120,000 public chains, plus five with anomalous nucleotide sharing. This immuneACCESS table, as held by TCRdb, lists in-frame sequences with V and J called but not all clones. Of the missing ones, under half trace to an unresolved V gene in checked studies; the others have no known cause. For V, J and clone size, that table is used; D and trimming come from the DNA. Within this sample are about 130,000 clones, with around three quarters of them counted one time only. Jointly, the top ten make up about 2.6% of the sample.

The cohort was made up of about 670 healthy bone marrow donors. At the time of sampling, every cohort member was nominally healthy, though immune exposures that went unrecorded were likely present. The donor was CMV seronegative and belonged to the group of roughly 330 seronegative cohort members. Every donor gave a peripheral blood sample, and the peripheral blood mononuclear cells from that sample were used for TCR beta sequencing. The Qiagen DNeasy Blood Extraction Kit was used to extract genomic DNA from the blood cell samples. This sequence originates from a young man in good health and CMV-seronegative. The sequence links TRBV13 to TRBJ1-1, and TRBD1 aligns with 7 junction nucleotides. Sequencing was carried out using PBMCs. The bases read TGTGCCAGCAGAGCCCCGGGACAGAGGAACACTGAAGCTTTCTTT. This yields the protein CASRAPGQRNTEAFF.